This TCR beta chain came from a study of T-cell reconstitution after alpha-beta-depleted transplantation in children. Notes on the study in general: Reportedly, alpha-beta T cells present about two months post-transplant originated from several hundred expanded clones of graft origin.

This CDR3 is built from 17 residues. Germline values: CDR1 SGHRS, CDR2 YFSETQ. V dropped 3 bases and J dropped 0; count of bases not matched to a gene: 6. A note on this clonotype: Its antigen is unknown.

During its preparation, the TCRbeta library received unique molecular identifiers. TCRdb called the PCR reads again in MiXCR, with one record for every CDR3 protein. The top ten hold around 4.5% of the sample, which has 780,000 or so distinct CDR3 sequences, around 15% seen once. The sample in question was PBMCs, mostly from graft donor cells, obtained 360 days after TCRalphabeta/CD19-depleted stem cell transplant. The V and J genes are TRBV5-1 and TRBJ2-6; TRBD1 agrees at 7 bases. The clonotype originates from a male patient aged 10 to 17 who had a stem cell transplant for acute lymphoblastic leukemia, so the T cells may come from the graft donor. The CDR3 spells CASSSGQITSGANVLTF. Written as DNA, the CDR3 is TGCGCCAGCAGCTCGGGACAGATAACCTCTGGGGCCAACGTCCTGACTTTC.